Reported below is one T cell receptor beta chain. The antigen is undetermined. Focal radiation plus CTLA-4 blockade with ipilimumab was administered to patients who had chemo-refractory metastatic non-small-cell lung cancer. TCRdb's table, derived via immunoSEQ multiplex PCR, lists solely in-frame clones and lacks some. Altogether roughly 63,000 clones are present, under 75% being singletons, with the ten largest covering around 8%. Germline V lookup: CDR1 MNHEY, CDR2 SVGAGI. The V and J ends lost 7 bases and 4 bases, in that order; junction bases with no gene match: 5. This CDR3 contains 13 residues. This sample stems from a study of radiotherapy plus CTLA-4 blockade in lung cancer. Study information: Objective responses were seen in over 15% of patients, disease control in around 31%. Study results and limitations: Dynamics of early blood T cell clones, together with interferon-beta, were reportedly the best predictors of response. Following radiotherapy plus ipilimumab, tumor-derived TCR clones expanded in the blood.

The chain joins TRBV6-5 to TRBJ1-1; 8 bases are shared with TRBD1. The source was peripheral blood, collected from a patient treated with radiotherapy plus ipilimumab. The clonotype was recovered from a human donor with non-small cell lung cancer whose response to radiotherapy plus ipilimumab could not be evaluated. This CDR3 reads CASNRQGSTEAFF. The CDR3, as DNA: TGTGCCAGCAACCGACAGGGGAGCACTGAAGCTTTCTTT.